The TCR beta chain described here comes from a study of blood T cells in healthy people across ages. Russia was home to the donors, healthy Caucasian individuals aged roughly 6 to 100. Trimming at V came to 1 base and at J to 4 bases, leaving 6 bases not matched to a gene. This CDR3 is 16 amino acids long. The germline CDR1 and CDR2 sequences are SEHNR and FQNEAQ (reference sequence). A second PCR, run for about 7 to 11 cycles, used a sample-barcoded 5' primer plus a J-beta primer mix. Each cDNA molecule was tagged by a template-switch adaptor with 12 random nucleotides. TCRdb reprocessed the 5' RACE reads with MiXCR, giving one entry per CDR3 protein. The table includes some 1,500,000 distinct CDR3 sequences, roughly 43% detected once. This clonotype was found once. Antigen: not known. Study-wide points: TCR beta diversity per million T cells fell roughly linearly with age. Since the PBMCs were unsorted, naive and antigen-experienced cells could not be conclusively compared.

The TCR originated in a woman under 30 in good health. The sequenced material came from blood. This chain joins TRBV7-9 and TRBJ2-3; TRBD2 matches at 9 bases. CDR3 loop: CASSLGAAGGADTQYF. The CDR3 nucleotides are TGTGCCAGCAGCTTAGGTGCAGCGGGAGGAGCAGATACGCAGTATTTT.